Listed below are T cell receptor beta chains from one sample, sequenced in a study of blood T cell repertoires in COVID-19. TCRdb keeps only in-frame clones here, not all; method: immunoSEQ multiplex PCR. The top ten hold around 1.9% of the sample, which has over 150,000 clones, 89% seen once. Sequencing was done on a sample of peripheral blood. The source is a man aged 18 to 29 who had recovered from COVID-19. CDR3s include the opening cysteine and the closing phenylalanine or tryptophan. The D gene is left open where the match is weak. Only some rows state a clone size, as once, few, many or a class for expanded clones.

j_gene: TRBJ2-4; v_gene: TRBV19; d_gene: NA; abundance: NA; CDR3nt: TGTGCCAGTACCATGGCAGGGGCCGCCCTTGACATTCAGTACTTC; CDR3aa: CASTMAGAALDIQYF
j_gene: TRBJ2-1; v_gene: TRBV18; d_gene: TRBD2; abundance: NA; CDR3nt: TGTGCCAGCTCCCCGGGACTAGCGGTTGAGCAGTTCTTC; CDR3aa: CASSPGLAVEQFF
j_gene: TRBJ2-5; v_gene: TRBV28; d_gene: NA; abundance: NA; CDR3nt: TGTGCCAGCAGGAAGACAGGACAAGAGACCCAGTACTTC; CDR3aa: CASRKTGQETQYF
j_gene: TRBJ2-1; v_gene: TRBV15; d_gene: TRBD2; abundance: NA; CDR3nt: TGTGCCACCAGCAGATCAGCGGGAGCTTCCGTCAATGAGCAGTTCTTC; CDR3aa: CATSRSAGASVNEQFF
j_gene: TRBJ1-2; v_gene: TRBV30; d_gene: NA; abundance: NA; CDR3nt: TGTGCCTGGTTGCCAGGGAACTATGGCTACACCTTC; CDR3aa: CAWLPGNYGYTF
j_gene: TRBJ2-3; v_gene: TRBV19; d_gene: TRBD2; abundance: NA; CDR3nt: TGTGCCAGTAGTTTAGGTAGCGGGAGGACGTCAGATACGCAGTATTTT; CDR3aa: CASSLGSGRTSDTQYF
j_gene: TRBJ1-1; v_gene: TRBV18; d_gene: TRBD1; abundance: NA; CDR3nt: TGTGCCAGCTCACCGGGACAGGTTTATGAAGCTTTCTTT; CDR3aa: CASSPGQVYEAFF
j_gene: TRBJ1-5; v_gene: TRBV2; d_gene: NA; abundance: NA; CDR3nt: TGTGCCAGCAGTGTACACGGGATCGGCAATCAGCCCCAGCATTTT; CDR3aa: CASSVHGIGNQPQHF
j_gene: TRBJ1-1; v_gene: TRBV6-5; d_gene: NA; abundance: NA; CDR3nt: TGTGCCAGCAGCCCACAGGGCACTGAAGCTTTCTTT; CDR3aa: CASSPQGTEAFF
j_gene: TRBJ2-5; v_gene: TRBV5-1; d_gene: TRBD2; abundance: NA; CDR3nt: TGCGCCAGCAGCTTGCTAGCGGGAATGGAGACCCAGTACTTC; CDR3aa: CASSLLAGMETQYF
j_gene: TRBJ1-5; v_gene: TRBV3-1/TRBV3-2; d_gene: NA; abundance: NA; CDR3nt: TGTGCCAGCAGCCAAGACAGGGTGGGCCAGCCCCAGCATTTT; CDR3aa: CASSQDRVGQPQHF
j_gene: TRBJ2-1; v_gene: TRBV6-5; d_gene: TRBD2; abundance: once; CDR3nt: TGTGCCACGGGGGGGGGACTAGCGGGAAACAATGAGCAGTTCTTC; CDR3aa: CATGGGLAGNNEQFF
j_gene: TRBJ2-3; v_gene: TRBV6-5; d_gene: TRBD2; abundance: NA; CDR3nt: TGTGCCAGCAGTTATAGCGGGAGCTTGGGAGATACGCAGTATTTT; CDR3aa: CASSYSGSLGDTQYF
j_gene: TRBJ1-6; v_gene: TRBV27; d_gene: NA; abundance: NA; CDR3nt: TGTGCCAGCAGTTTAGGGCCAGGGCAGGGGTCACCCCTCCACTTT; CDR3aa: CASSLGPGQGSPLHF
j_gene: TRBJ1-5; v_gene: TRBV18; d_gene: NA; abundance: few; CDR3nt: TGTGCCAGCTCACCAGGGCCGGGAGGGAGGAGGCAGCCCCAGCATTTT; CDR3aa: CASSPGPGGRRQPQHF
j_gene: TRBJ2-7; v_gene: TRBV7-2; d_gene: NA; abundance: NA; CDR3nt: TGTGCCAGCAGCTCCCGCCGCGGAAGCTCCTACGAGCAGTACTTC; CDR3aa: CASSSRRGSSYEQYF
j_gene: TRBJ2-7; v_gene: TRBV5-1; d_gene: TRBD2; abundance: NA; CDR3nt: TGCGCCAGCAGCCCAACTAGCGGGAGGGCCTTCCACGAGCAGTACTTC; CDR3aa: CASSPTSGRAFHEQYF
j_gene: TRBJ1-4; v_gene: TRBV30; d_gene: NA; abundance: NA; CDR3nt: TGTGCCTGGGGGTCTCAGGGGATAGGCGAAAAACTGTTTTTT; CDR3aa: CAWGSQGIGEKLFF
j_gene: TRBJ2-7; v_gene: TRBV7-2; d_gene: TRBD1; abundance: once; CDR3nt: TGTGCCAGCAGCTTTAAGGGACAGGGAAACTACGAGCAGTACTTC; CDR3aa: CASSFKGQGNYEQYF
j_gene: TRBJ2-7; v_gene: TRBV6-1; d_gene: TRBD2; abundance: NA; CDR3nt: TGTGCCAGCAGTGAAGAAGGCGCGGGAGGGCGTTACGAGCAGTACTTC; CDR3aa: CASSEEGAGGRYEQYF
j_gene: TRBJ2-1; v_gene: TRBV5-1; d_gene: TRBD1; abundance: once; CDR3nt: TGCGCCAGCAACCAACTGGGCGAGGGCACAGGGGGGCAGTTCTTC; CDR3aa: CASNQLGEGTGGQFF
j_gene: TRBJ2-7; v_gene: TRBV11-2; d_gene: TRBD2; abundance: once; CDR3nt: TGTGCCAGCATCCGAAGCGGGGGCTCCTACGAGCAGTACTTC; CDR3aa: CASIRSGGSYEQYF
j_gene: TRBJ2-7; v_gene: TRBV19; d_gene: NA; abundance: once; CDR3nt: TGTGCCAGTAGTCACGCGACAGGAAGATTTTCCTACGAGCAGTACTTC; CDR3aa: CASSHATGRFSYEQYF